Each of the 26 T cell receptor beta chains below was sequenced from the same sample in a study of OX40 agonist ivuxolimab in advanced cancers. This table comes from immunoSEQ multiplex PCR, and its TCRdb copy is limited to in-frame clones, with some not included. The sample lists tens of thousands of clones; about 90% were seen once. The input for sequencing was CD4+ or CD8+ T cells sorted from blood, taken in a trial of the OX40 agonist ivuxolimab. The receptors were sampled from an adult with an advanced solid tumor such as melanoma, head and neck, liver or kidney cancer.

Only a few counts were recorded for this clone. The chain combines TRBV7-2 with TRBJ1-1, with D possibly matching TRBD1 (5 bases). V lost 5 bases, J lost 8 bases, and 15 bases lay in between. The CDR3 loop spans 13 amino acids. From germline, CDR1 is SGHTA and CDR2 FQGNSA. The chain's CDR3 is CASSTQDTGEAFF. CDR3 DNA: TGTGCCAGCAGCACCCAGGACACCGGCGAAGCTTTCTTT.

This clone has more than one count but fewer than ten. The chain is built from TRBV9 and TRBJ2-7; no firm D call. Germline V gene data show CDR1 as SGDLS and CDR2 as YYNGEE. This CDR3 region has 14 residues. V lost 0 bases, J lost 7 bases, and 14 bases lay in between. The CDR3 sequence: CASSVGSTGREQYF. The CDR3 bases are TGTGCCAGCAGCGTAGGCAGCACTGGTAGGGAGCAGTACTTC.

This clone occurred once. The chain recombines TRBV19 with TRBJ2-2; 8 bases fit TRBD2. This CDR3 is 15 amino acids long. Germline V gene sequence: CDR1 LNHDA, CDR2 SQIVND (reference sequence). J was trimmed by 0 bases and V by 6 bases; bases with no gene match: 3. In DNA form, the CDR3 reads TGTGCCAGTAGGCCAGCGGGAGCGAACACCGGGGAGCTGTTTTTT. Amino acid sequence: CASRPAGANTGELFF.

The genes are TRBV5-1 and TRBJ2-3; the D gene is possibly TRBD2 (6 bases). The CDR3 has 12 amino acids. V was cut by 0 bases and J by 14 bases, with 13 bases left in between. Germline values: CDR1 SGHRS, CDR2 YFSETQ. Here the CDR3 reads CASSLAGVEVYF. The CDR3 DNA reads TGCGCCAGCAGCTTGGCGGGGGTTGAAGTGTATTTT.

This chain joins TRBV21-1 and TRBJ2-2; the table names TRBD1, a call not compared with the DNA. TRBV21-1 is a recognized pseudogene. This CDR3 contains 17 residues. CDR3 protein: CASSKPRGTGGTGELFF. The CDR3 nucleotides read TGTGCCAGCAGCAAACCCCGGGGGACAGGGGGAACCGGGGAGCTGTTTTTT.

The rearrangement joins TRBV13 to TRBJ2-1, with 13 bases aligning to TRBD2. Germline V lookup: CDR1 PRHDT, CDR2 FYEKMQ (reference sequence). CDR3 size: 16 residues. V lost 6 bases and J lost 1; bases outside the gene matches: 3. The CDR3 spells CASRTSGRRSYNEQFF. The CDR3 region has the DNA TGTGCCAGCAGGACTAGCGGGAGGCGGTCCTACAATGAGCAGTTCTTC.

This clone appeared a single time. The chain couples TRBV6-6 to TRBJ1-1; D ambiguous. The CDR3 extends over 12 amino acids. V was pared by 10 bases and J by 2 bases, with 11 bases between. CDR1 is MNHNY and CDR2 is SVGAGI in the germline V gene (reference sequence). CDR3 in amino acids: CATLSPNTEAFF. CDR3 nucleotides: TGTGCCACTCTTTCGCCAAACACTGAAGCTTTCTTT.

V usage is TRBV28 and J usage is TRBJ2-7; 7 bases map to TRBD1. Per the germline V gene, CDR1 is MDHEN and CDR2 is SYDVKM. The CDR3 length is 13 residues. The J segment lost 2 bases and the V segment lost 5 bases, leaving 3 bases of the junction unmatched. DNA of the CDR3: TGTGCCAGCAGTCACGGACAGGCCTACGAGCAGTACTTC. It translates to CASSHGQAYEQYF.

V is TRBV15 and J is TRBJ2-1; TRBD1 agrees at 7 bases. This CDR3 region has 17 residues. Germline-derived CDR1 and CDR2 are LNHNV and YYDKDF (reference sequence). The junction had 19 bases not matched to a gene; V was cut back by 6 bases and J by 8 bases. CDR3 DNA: TGTGCCACCAGGGGACAGACACCCCCCTGGGCGACCCATGAGCAGTTCTTC. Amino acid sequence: CATRGQTPPWATHEQFF.

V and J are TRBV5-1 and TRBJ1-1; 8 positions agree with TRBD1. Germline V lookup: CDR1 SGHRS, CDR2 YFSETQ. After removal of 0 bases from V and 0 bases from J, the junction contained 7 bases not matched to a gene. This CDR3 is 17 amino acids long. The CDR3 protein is CASSLVPGGAMNTEAFF. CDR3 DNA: TGCGCCAGCAGCTTGGTACCAGGGGGCGCGATGAACACTGAAGCTTTCTTT. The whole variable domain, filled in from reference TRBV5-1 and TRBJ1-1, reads KAGVTQTPRYLIKTRGQQVTLSCSPISGHRSVSWYQQTPGQGLQFLFEYFSETQRNKGNFPGRFSGRQFSNSRSEMNVSTLELGDSALYLCASSLVPGGAMNTEAFFGQGTRLTVV.

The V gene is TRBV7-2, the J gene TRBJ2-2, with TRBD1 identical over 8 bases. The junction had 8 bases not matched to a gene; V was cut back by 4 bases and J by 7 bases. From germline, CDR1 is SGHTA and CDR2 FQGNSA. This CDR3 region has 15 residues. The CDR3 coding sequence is TGTGCCAGCAGCTCTCGGACAGGGAGGAGCGGGGAGCTGTTTTTT. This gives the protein CASSSRTGRSGELFF.

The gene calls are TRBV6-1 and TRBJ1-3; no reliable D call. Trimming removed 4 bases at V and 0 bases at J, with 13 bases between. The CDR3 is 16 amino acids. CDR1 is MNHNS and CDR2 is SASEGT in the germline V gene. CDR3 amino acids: CASSADGGRSGNTIYF. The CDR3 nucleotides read TGTGCCAGCAGTGCGGACGGAGGACGCTCTGGAAACACCATATATTTT.

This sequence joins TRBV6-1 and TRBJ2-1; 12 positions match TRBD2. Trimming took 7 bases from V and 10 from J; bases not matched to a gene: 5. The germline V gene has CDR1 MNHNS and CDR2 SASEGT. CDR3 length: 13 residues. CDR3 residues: CASTTGLAGEQFF. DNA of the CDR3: TGTGCCAGCACCACCGGACTAGCGGGAGAGCAGTTCTTC.

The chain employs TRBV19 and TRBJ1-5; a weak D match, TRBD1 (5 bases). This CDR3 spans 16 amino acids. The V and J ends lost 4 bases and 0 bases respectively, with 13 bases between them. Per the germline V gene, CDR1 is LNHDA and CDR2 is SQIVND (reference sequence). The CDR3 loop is CASSRGGHPSNQPQHF. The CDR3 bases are TGTGCCAGTAGTAGGGGAGGACATCCTAGCAATCAGCCCCAGCATTTT.

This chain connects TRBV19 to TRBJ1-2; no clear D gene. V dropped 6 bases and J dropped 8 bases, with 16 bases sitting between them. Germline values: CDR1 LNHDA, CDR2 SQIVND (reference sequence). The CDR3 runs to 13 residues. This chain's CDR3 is CASRLDLGSGYTF. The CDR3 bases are TGTGCCAGTAGACTGGATTTAGGTTCGGGCTACACCTTC.

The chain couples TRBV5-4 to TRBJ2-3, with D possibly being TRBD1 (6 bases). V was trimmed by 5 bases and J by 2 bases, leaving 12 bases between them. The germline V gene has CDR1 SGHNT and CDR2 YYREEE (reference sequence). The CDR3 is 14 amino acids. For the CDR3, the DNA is TGTGCCAGCAGGGATCAGGGGCCCACAGATACGCAGTATTTT. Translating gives CASRDQGPTDTQYF. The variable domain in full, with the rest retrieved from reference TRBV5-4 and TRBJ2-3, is ETGVTQSPTHLIKTRGQQVTLRCSSQSGHNTVSWYQQALGQGPQFIFQYYREEENGRGNFPPRFSGLQFPNYSSELNVNALELDDSALYLCASRDQGPTDTQYFGPGTRLTVL.

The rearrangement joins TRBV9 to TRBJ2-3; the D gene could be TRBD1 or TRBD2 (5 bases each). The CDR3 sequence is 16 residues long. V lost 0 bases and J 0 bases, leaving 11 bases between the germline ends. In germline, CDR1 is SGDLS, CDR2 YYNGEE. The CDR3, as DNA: TGTGCCAGCAGCGTAGGTCCGGGGCCTAGCACAGATACGCAGTATTTT. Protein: CASSVGPGPSTDTQYF. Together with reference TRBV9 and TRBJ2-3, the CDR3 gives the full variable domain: DSGVTQTPKHLITATGQRVTLRCSPRSGDLSVYWYQQSLDQGLQFLIQYYNGEERAKGNILERFSAQQFPDLHSELNLSSLELGDSALYFCASSVGPGPSTDTQYFGPGTRLTVL.

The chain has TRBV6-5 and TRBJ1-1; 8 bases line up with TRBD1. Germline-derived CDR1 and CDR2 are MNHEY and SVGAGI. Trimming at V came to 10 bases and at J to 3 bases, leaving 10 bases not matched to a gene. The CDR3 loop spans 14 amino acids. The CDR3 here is CATFDRGADTEAFF. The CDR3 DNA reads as TGTGCCACCTTCGACAGGGGCGCAGACACTGAAGCTTTCTTT.

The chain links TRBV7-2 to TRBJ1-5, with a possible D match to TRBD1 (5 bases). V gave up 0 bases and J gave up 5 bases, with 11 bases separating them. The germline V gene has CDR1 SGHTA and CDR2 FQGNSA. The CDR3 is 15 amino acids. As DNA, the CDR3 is TGTGCCAGCAGCTTAGCGCAGGGTAGTCATCAGCCCCAGCATTTT. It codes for CASSLAQGSHQPQHF.

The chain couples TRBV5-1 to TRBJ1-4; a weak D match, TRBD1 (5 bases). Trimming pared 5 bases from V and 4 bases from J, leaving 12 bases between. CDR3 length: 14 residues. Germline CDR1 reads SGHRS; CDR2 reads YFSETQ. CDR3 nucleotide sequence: TGCGCCAGCAGATGGGGCAGCTTTAATGAAAAACTGTTTTTT. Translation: CASRWGSFNEKLFF. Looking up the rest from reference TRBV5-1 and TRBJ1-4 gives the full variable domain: KAGVTQTPRYLIKTRGQQVTLSCSPISGHRSVSWYQQTPGQGLQFLFEYFSETQRNKGNFPGRFSGRQFSNSRSEMNVSTLELGDSALYLCASRWGSFNEKLFFGSGTQLSVL.

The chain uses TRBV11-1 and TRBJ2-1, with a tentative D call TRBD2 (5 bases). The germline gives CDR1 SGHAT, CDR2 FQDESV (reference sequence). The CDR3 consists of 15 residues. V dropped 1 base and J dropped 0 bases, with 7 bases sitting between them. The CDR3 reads CASSLDSASYNEQFF. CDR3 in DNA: TGTGCCAGCAGCTTAGATAGCGCCTCCTACAATGAGCAGTTCTTC.

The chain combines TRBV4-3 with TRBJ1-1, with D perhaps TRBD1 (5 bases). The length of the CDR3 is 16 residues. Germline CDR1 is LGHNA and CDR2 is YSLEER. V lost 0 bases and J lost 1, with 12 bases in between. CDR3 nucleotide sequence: TGCGCCAGCAGCCAAGAAACGGGGCGTACGAACACTGAAGCTTTCTTT. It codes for CASSQETGRTNTEAFF.

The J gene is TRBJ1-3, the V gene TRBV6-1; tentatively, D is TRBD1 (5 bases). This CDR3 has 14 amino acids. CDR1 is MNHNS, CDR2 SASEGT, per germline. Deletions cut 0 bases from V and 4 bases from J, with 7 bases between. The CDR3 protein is CASSEARGGNTIYF. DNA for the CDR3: TGTGCCAGCAGTGAAGCTCGGGGGGGAAACACCATATATTTT.

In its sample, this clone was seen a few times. This chain's CDR3 is CASTEVGKRQPQHF. The CDR3 DNA sequence: TGTGCCAGCACCGAGGTCGGGAAGAGGCAGCCCCAGCATTTT. The J gene is TRBJ1-5, the V gene TRBV2; unclear D gene. Germline V gene data show CDR1 as SNHLY and CDR2 as FYNNEI. The CDR3 loop spans 14 amino acids. V was pared by 7 bases and J by 7 bases, with 17 bases between.

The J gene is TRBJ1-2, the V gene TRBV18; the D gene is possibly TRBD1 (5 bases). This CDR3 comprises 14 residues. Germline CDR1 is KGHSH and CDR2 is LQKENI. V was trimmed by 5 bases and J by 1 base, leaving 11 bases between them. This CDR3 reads CASSSRQSNYGYTF. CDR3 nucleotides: TGTGCCAGCTCATCCCGACAGAGTAACTATGGCTACACCTTC.

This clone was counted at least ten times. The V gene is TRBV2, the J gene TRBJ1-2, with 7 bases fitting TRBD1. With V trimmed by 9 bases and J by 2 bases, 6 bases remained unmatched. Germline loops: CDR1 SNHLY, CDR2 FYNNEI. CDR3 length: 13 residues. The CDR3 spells CARLTGPNYGYTF. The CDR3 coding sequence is TGTGCCAGGTTGACAGGGCCGAACTATGGCTACACCTTC.